Each of the 21 T cell receptor beta chains below was sequenced from the same sample in a study of CD8+ T cells in alopecia areata. The treatment here: oral pan-JAK inhibitor, 5-10 mg twice daily. cDNA prepared by RNA extraction and subsequent reverse transcription served as the template for sequencing. Assay used: immunoSEQ multiplex PCR; TCRdb lists only in-frame clones, some missing. This sample yields some 180,000 clones, of which 53% are seen a single time; 10% to 12% belongs to the top ten. This material consisted of CD8+ T cells sorted from blood, taken at week 24, from a patient treated with tofacitinib. These receptors came from a human donor with alopecia areata.

This chain connects TRBV29-1 to TRBJ2-3; 10 bases agree with TRBD1. Trimming took 5 bases from V and 4 from J; bases not matched to a gene: 9. In germline, CDR1 is SQVTM, CDR2 ANQGSEA. The CDR3 runs to 15 residues. The CDR3 reads CSVTGGQGSADTQYF. DNA for the CDR3: TGCAGCGTTACAGGGGGACAGGGGTCGGCAGATACGCAGTATTTT.

The chain links TRBV2 to TRBJ1-6, with 7 bases identical to TRBD1. V gave up 3 bases and J gave up 11 bases; unmatched junction bases: 7. Germline CDR1 and CDR2: SNHLY and FYNNEI. The length of the CDR3 is 14 residues. In DNA, the CDR3 is TGTGCCAGCAGTGACCTAACAGGGGACCCACCCCTCCACTTT. Translated, it gives CASSDLTGDPPLHF.

This clone was counted only a few times. The DNA of the CDR3 is TGTGCCAGCAGCTCTACTAGATTAGCGAACACCGGGGAGCTGTTTTTT. This translates into CASSSTRLANTGELFF. The chain joins TRBV13 to TRBJ2-2; D perhaps matches TRBD2 (5 bases). V was clipped by 4 bases and J by 0 bases, with 12 bases between them. Looked up from germline, CDR1 is PRHDT and CDR2 is FYEKMQ (reference sequence). This CDR3 comprises 16 residues.

The count of this clone is one. The J gene is TRBJ1-6, the V gene TRBV6-5; D is perhaps TRBD1 (5 bases). CDR3 length: 14 residues. Germline lookup yields CDR1 MNHEY and CDR2 SVGAGI. The V gene lost 2 bases and the J gene lost 10 bases, with 12 bases spanning the gap. CDR3 residues: CASSYRQGTSPLHF. Written as DNA, the CDR3 is TGTGCCAGCAGTTACCGGCAGGGAACCTCACCCCTCCACTTT.

The chain combines TRBV29-1 with TRBJ2-1; 8 bases agree with TRBD2. The CDR3 extends over 16 amino acids. Germline lookup yields CDR1 SQVTM and CDR2 ANQGSEA. V trimming: 0 bases; J trimming: 2 bases; junction bases outside the gene matches: 6. CDR3 bases: TGCAGCGTTGAAGATCAGGGCGGGGGGACCTACAATGAGCAGTTCTTC. Translated, it gives CSVEDQGGGTYNEQFF.

The rearrangement links TRBV5-1 to TRBJ2-5; tentative D call: TRBD2 (5 bases). V lost 0 bases and J 2 bases, leaving 11 bases between the germline ends. The germline CDR1 and CDR2 sequences are SGHRS and YFSETQ. CDR3 length: 15 residues. CDR3 protein: CASSLGAAGQETQYF. CDR3 DNA: TGCGCCAGCAGCTTGGGAGCGGCAGGACAAGAGACCCAGTACTTC.

The rearrangement links TRBV29-1 to TRBJ2-7; tentatively, D is TRBD2 (6 bases). This CDR3 comprises 12 residues. Germline CDR1 is SQVTM and CDR2 is ANQGSEA. The CDR3 sequence is CSALSNGREQYF. Written as DNA, the CDR3 is TGCAGTGCCCTCAGCAATGGGAGGGAGCAGTACTTC.

This chain connects TRBV5-1 to TRBJ2-7; TRBD1 aligns across 9 bases. V lost 3 bases and J lost 4; bases outside the gene matches: 5. Per germline, CDR1 SGHRS and CDR2 YFSETQ. This CDR3 is 14 amino acids long. The CDR3 region is CASSSGQGGYEQYF. The CDR3 DNA reads as TGCGCCAGCAGCTCGGGACAGGGAGGGTACGAGCAGTACTTC.

V is TRBV23-1 and J is TRBJ1-5; perhaps TRBD1 as D (6 bases). TRBV23-1 is reported as an ORF; its role is uncertain. Deletions cut 8 bases from V and 1 base from J, with 15 bases between. The CDR3 runs to 15 residues. CDR3 in DNA: TGCGCCAGCCCGAAAGGGGGTTGGAGCAATCAGCCCCAGCATTTT. Translation: CASPKGGWSNQPQHF.

This clone was detected only a few times. The genes are TRBV12-5 and TRBJ2-3; perhaps TRBD2 as D (6 bases). This CDR3 is built from 13 residues. Germline V gene sequence: CDR1 LGHNT, CDR2 FRNRAP. V was clipped by 5 bases and J by 6 bases, with 12 bases between them. CDR3 coding DNA: TGTGCTAGTGGTGCCAGTGGGAGGGATACGCAGTATTTT. Its translation: CASGASGRDTQYF.

This clone was observed a handful of times. The chain links TRBV4-3 to TRBJ2-1, with 12 bases matching TRBD1. The length of the CDR3 is 15 residues. Trimming removed 0 bases from V and 10 bases from J; junction bases left unmatched: 4. Germline CDR1 is LGHNA and CDR2 is YSLEER. The chain's CDR3 is CASSQDRGTGGEQFF. CDR3 DNA sequence: TGCGCCAGCAGCCAAGATAGAGGGACAGGGGGCGAGCAGTTCTTC.

DNA of the CDR3: TGTGCCAGCACCAGGTCCCAGGCAGCAACTAATTCACCCCTCCACTTT. Amino acid sequence: CASTRSQAATNSPLHF. The chain combines TRBV2 with TRBJ1-6; no firm D call. In germline, CDR1 is SNHLY, CDR2 FYNNEI. The V gene lost 7 bases and the J gene lost 6 bases, with 19 bases spanning the gap. The CDR3 sequence is 16 residues long. The variable domain in full, with the rest retrieved from reference TRBV2 and TRBJ1-6, is EPEVTQTPSHQVTQMGQEVILRCVPISNHLYFYWYRQILGQKVEFLVSFYNNEISEKSEIFDDQFSVERPDGSNFTLKIRSTKLEDSAMYFCASTRSQAATNSPLHFGNGTRLTVT.

Only a few counts were recorded for this clone. This chain uses TRBV29-1 with TRBJ1-5; 7 bases align to TRBD1. The germline CDR1 and CDR2 sequences are SQVTM and ANQGSEA. There are 14 residues in the CDR3. V was pared by 5 bases and J by 2 bases, with 6 bases of the junction left unmatched. As DNA, the CDR3 is TGCAGCGTTTCCGACAGGGTTGGCAATCAGCCCCAGCATTTT. As protein: CSVSDRVGNQPQHF.

The chain recombines TRBV4-3 with TRBJ1-1; D uncertain. Germline V gene lookup returns CDR1 LGHNA and CDR2 YSLEER. This CDR3 contains 14 residues. V was clipped by 0 bases and J by 4 bases, with 9 bases between them. CDR3: CASSQDSKGTEAFF. In DNA form, the CDR3 reads TGCGCCAGCAGCCAAGATTCTAAGGGCACTGAAGCTTTCTTT.

A remark on this clone: Sequence at one end of the junction differs from germline and may be a read error. The chain carries TRBV27 and TRBJ1-2; D perhaps matches TRBD1 (6 bases). The CDR3 is 12 amino acids. CDR1 MNHEY and CDR2 SMNVEV come from the germline V gene (reference sequence). The CDR3 spells CASSLNRDKEFF. DNA of the CDR3: TGTGCCAGCAGTTTAAACCGGGACAAGGAGTTCTTC.

CDR3 DNA: TGTGCCAGCAGTCCCAACACTAGGACTGAAGCTTTCTTT. Translated, it gives CASSPNTRTEAFF. The chain employs TRBV27 and TRBJ1-1; D uncertain. The germline V gene encodes CDR1 MNHEY and CDR2 SMNVEV (reference sequence). Trimming pared 5 bases from V and 5 bases from J, leaving 12 bases between. This CDR3 comprises 13 residues.

The V and J genes are TRBV27 and TRBJ2-1; D gene unclear. Germline CDR1 MNHEY, CDR2 SMNVEV (reference sequence). The CDR3 length is 14 residues. Trimming removed 4 bases from V and 5 bases from J, with 12 bases in between. CDR3 bases: TGTGCCAGCAGTTCACCGTTCAGTAACAATGAGCAGTTCTTC. Protein product: CASSSPFSNNEQFF.

The chain combines TRBV6-6 with TRBJ2-1; D gene ambiguous. Trimming stripped 5 bases from V and 2 bases from J, with 4 bases between. CDR3 length equals 12 residues. Germline V gene lookup returns CDR1 MNHNY and CDR2 SVGAGI (reference sequence). The CDR3 loop is CASSRPYNEQFF. The CDR3 bases are TGTGCCAGCAGTCGACCCTACAATGAGCAGTTCTTC.

The chain carries TRBV13 and TRBJ2-2; unclear D gene. With 5 bases removed from V and 5 bases from J, the gap between germline ends came to 9 bases. This CDR3 contains 13 residues. Germline V lookup: CDR1 PRHDT, CDR2 FYEKMQ (reference sequence). CDR3 in amino acids: CASSPRLTGELFF. The CDR3 DNA reads TGTGCCAGCAGCCCCCGGTTAACCGGGGAGCTGTTTTTT.

Written as DNA, the CDR3 is TGCGCCAGCAGCCAAGAGAGGGGGACCCCCTTCGAGCAGTACTTC. It is translated as CASSQERGTPFEQYF. The V and J genes are TRBV4-3 and TRBJ2-7, with D possibly TRBD1 on 6 matching bases. V was pared by 0 bases and J by 6 bases, with 15 bases between. Germline V gives CDR1 LGHNA, CDR2 YSLEER. CDR3 size: 15 residues.

The chain has TRBV7-9 and TRBJ2-1, with D possibly matching TRBD1 (6 bases). V lost 4 bases and J lost 0, with 7 bases in between. This CDR3 spans 14 amino acids. Germline V lookup: CDR1 SEHNR, CDR2 FQNEAQ (reference sequence). This CDR3 is CASSSTGSYNEQFF. CDR3 DNA: TGTGCCAGCAGCTCGACAGGCTCCTACAATGAGCAGTTCTTC.